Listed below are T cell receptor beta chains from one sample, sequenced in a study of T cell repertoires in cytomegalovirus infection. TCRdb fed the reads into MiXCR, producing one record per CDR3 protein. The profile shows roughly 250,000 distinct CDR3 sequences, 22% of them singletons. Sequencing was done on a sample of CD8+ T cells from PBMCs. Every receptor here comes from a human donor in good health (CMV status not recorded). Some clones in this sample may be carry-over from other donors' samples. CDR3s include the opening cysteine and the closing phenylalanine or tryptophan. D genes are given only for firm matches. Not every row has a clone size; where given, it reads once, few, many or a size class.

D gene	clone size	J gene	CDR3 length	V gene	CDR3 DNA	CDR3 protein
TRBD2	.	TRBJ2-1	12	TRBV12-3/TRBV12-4	TGTGCCAGCAGTTTCCCTAGCGGTGAGCAGTTCTTC	CASSFPSGEQFF
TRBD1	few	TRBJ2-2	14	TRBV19	TGTGCCAGTCAGGGGGCCGAAGACACCGGGGAGCTGTTTTTT	CASQGAEDTGELFF
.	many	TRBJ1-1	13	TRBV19	TGTGCCAGTAGTATCGGAGGCAGCACTGAAGCTTTCTTT	CASSIGGSTEAFF
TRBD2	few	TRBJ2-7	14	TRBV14	TGTGCCAGCAGCCAGCTAGCGGGGTCCGACGAGCAGTACTTC	CASSQLAGSDEQYF
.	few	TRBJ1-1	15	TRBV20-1	TGCAGTGCTAGAGATATGGGGACGGAGAACACTGAAGCTTTCTTT	CSARDMGTENTEAFF
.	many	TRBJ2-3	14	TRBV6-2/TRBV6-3	TGTGCCAGCAGTCCGGCCGTCTACACAGATACGCAGTATTTT	CASSPAVYTDTQYF
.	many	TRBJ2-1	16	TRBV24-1	TGTGCCACCAGTGATTTAGGGGGGCCCTCCTACAATGAGCAGTTCTTC	CATSDLGGPSYNEQFF
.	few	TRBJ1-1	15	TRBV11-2	TGTGCCAGCAGCTTACCTACCTCGGGGGGCACCGAAGCTTTCTTT	CASSLPTSGGTEAFF
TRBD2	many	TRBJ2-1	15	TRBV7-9	TGTGCCAGCAGCCCTACTAGCGGGGGTTACAATGAGCAGTTCTTC	CASSPTSGGYNEQFF
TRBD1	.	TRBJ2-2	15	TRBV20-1	TGCAGTGCCATTTCACAGGGGTCTTTCACCGGGGAGCTGTTTTTT	CSAISQGSFTGELFF
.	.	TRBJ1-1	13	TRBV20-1	TGCAGTGCTTTAGTTTGGGGGGACACTGAAGCTTTCTTT	CSALVWGDTEAFF
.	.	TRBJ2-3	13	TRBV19	TGTGCCAGTAGGCAGATCATGGGGGATACGCAGTATTTT	CASRQIMGDTQYF
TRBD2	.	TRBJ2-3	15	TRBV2	TGTGCCAGCAGTGAAAAACGGGGGGGCTTGGATACGCAGTATTTT	CASSEKRGGLDTQYF
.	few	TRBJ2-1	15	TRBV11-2	TGTGCCAGCAGCTTAGACGGCCAGGAACGCCATGAGCAGTTCTTC	CASSLDGQERHEQFF
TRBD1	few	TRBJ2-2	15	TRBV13	TGTGCCAGCAGCTTAAAACGACAGGGGGCCGGGGAGCTGTTTTTT	CASSLKRQGAGELFF
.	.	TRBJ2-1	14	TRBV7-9	TGTGCCAGCAGCTTAGGATCTCACGTCAATGAGCAGTTCTTC	CASSLGSHVNEQFF
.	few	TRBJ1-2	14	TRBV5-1	TGCGCCAGCACCGGCACAGGGAACTTCTATGGCTACACCTTC	CASTGTGNFYGYTF
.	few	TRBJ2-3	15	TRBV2	TGTGCCAGCGGGGCCCCGGCAACTAGCACAGATACGCAGTATTTT	CASGAPATSTDTQYF
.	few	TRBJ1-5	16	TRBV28	TGTGCCAGCAGTTTACGGTCAGGGGATGGCAATCAGCCCCAGCATTTT	CASSLRSGDGNQPQHF
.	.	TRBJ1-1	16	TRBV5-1	TGCGCCAGCAGCTTGATTCTCGGGGGCGGGAGCACTGAAGCTTTCTTT	CASSLILGGGSTEAFF
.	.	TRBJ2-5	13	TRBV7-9	TGTGCCAGCAGCTTTGGCGATCAAGAGACCCAGTACTTC	CASSFGDQETQYF
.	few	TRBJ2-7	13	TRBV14	TGTGCCAGCAGCCATAGACCCCACTACGAGCAGTACTTC	CASSHRPHYEQYF
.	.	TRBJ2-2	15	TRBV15	TGTGCCACCAGCAGAGAGGCAGGGAACACCGGGGAGCTGTTTTTT	CATSREAGNTGELFF
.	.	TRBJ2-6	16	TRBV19	TGTGCCAGTACCATTGTTGGGGGTTCCGGGGCCAACGTCCTGACTTTC	CASTIVGGSGANVLTF
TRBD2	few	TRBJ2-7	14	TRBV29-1	TGCAGCGTTACGGGACTAGCGGGGGGATACGAGCAGTACTTC	CSVTGLAGGYEQYF
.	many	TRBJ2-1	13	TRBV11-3	TGTGCCAGCAGCTTACTCCTAGGGTATGAGCAGTTCTTC	CASSLLLGYEQFF
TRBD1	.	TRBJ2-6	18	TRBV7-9	TGTGCCAGCAGCCAGTCGGGACAGGGAGACTCTGGGGCCAACGTCCTGACTTTC	CASSQSGQGDSGANVLTF
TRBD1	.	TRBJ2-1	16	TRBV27	TGTGCCAGCAGTTTATCGAGAGACAGGGGTTCAAATGAGCAGTTCTTC	CASSLSRDRGSNEQFF
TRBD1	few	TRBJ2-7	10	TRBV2	TGTGCCAGTCAGGGGGCCGAGCAGTACTTC	CASQGAEQYF
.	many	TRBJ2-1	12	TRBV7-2	TGTGCCAGCAGCACTTTTGACAATGAGCAGTTCTTC	CASSTFDNEQFF
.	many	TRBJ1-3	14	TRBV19	TGTGCCAGTACGGGACTCATCTCTGGAAACACCATATATTTT	CASTGLISGNTIYF
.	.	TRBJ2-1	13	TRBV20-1	TGCAGTGCTAGACGGTGGGGGGATCATGAGCAGTTCTTC	CSARRWGDHEQFF
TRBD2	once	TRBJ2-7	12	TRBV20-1	TGCAGTGCTAGAGGGGACTATCTCGAGCAGTACTTC	CSARGDYLEQYF
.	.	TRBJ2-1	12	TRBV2	TGTGCCACCTTGGACCCCCCAAATGAGCAGTTCTTC	CATLDPPNEQFF
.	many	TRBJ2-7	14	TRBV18	TGTGCCAGCTCATCCGACGTATTCTCCTACGAGCAGTACTTC	CASSSDVFSYEQYF
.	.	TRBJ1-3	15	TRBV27	TGTGCCAGCAGTCTCTCCCGGTTGGCTGGAAACACCATATATTTT	CASSLSRLAGNTIYF
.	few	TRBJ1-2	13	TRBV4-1	TGCGCCAGCGCATGGGGGCTTGGCTATGGCTACACCTTC	CASAWGLGYGYTF
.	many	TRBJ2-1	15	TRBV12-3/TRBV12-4	TGTGCCAGCAGCCTTTCACTGAGCTCCTACAATGAGCAGTTCTTC	CASSLSLSSYNEQFF
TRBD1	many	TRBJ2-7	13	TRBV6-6	TGTGCCAGCAGCTGGGGGACAGGAAACGAGCAGTACTTC	CASSWGTGNEQYF
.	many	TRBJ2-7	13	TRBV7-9	TGTGCCAGCAGCTCTGGGCCGGCTTGGGAGCAGTACTTC	CASSSGPAWEQYF
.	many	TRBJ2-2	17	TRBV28	TGTGCCAGCAGTTTATCCCGTTGGAGGATGGGCACCGGGGAGCTGTTTTTT	CASSLSRWRMGTGELFF
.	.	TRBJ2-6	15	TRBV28	TGTGCCAGCAGGTACCGAAACTCTGGGGCCAACGTCCTGACTTTC	CASRYRNSGANVLTF
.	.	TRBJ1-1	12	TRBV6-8	TGTGCCAGCGGTAATGGGGGTACTGAAGCTTTCTTT	CASGNGGTEAFF
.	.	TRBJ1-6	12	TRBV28	TGTGCCAGCAGTTGGCAGAATTCACCCCTCCACTTT	CASSWQNSPLHF
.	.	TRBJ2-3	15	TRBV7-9	TGTGCCAGCAGCCCGTGGACAAAAATCACAGATACGCAGTATTTT	CASSPWTKITDTQYF
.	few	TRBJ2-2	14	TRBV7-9	TGTGCCAGCAGCCCGTGGGGGGACACCGGGGAGCTGTTTTTT	CASSPWGDTGELFF
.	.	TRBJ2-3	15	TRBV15	TGTGCCACCAGCACAGGGGACACTAGCACAGATACGCAGTATTTT	CATSTGDTSTDTQYF